Listed here is a single T cell receptor (beta chain). Investigators amplified TCR beta CDR3 regions from RNA transcripts. RT-PCR with HTBI primers came first, then second-round multiplex PCR. TCRdb re-derived calls from the multiplex PCR reads in MiXCR, one entry per CDR3 protein. The data contain about 590,000 distinct CDR3 sequences, approximately 35% of them singletons. V shed 3 bases and J shed 1 base, with 4 bases lying between them. The germline V gene encodes CDR1 MRHNA and CDR2 SNTAGT. This CDR3 is 14 amino acids long. The data are from a study of Graves' ophthalmopathy and Graves' hyperthyroidism. Participants with hyperthyroidism, aged 18 to 65, were newly diagnosed with under 2 months' duration.

The rearrangement links TRBV6-4 to TRBJ2-6; D not certain. This sequence was found in an adult man with Graves' hyperthyroidism. The specimen sequenced was peripheral blood or thyroid tissue (not recorded which). As DNA, the CDR3 is TGTGCCAGCAGTGAAGAGTCTGGGGCCAACGTCCTGACTTTC. Translation gives CASSEESGANVLTF.